The 13 T cell receptor beta chains given below trace back to one sample, sequenced in a study of shared clonotypes between healthy human individuals. Assay: immunoSEQ multiplex PCR; the TCRdb copy retains only in-frame clones and omits some. The sample carries about 680,000 clones, more than 70% recorded once. The material sequenced was memory CD4+ T cells sorted from blood. The subset here: CD45RA-negative fraction. These receptors were taken from a woman aged 25 to 45 in good health.

The chain is built from TRBV4-2 and TRBJ2-5; D is unclear. Trimming left V 4 bases short and J 5 bases short, with 11 bases between. Germline V gene sequence: CDR1 LGHNA, CDR2 YNFKEQ. The CDR3 spans 13 residues. CDR3 nucleotide sequence: TGTGCCAGCAGCCCGGAGTTCAAGGAGACCCAGTACTTC. This gives the protein CASSPEFKETQYF.

This clone has just a few counts. V usage is TRBV19 and J usage is TRBJ1-5; D is possibly TRBD1 (5 bases). With 3 bases removed from V and 2 bases from J, the gap between germline ends came to 23 bases. CDR1 is LNHDA and CDR2 is SQIVND in the germline V gene (reference sequence). The CDR3 has 19 residues. CDR3 residues: CASSMERGIASIGNQPQHF. The CDR3 coding sequence is TGTGCCAGTAGTATGGAGAGGGGCATAGCTTCGATCGGCAATCAGCCCCAGCATTTT.

The chain has TRBV5-1 and TRBJ2-5; the D is unclear. This CDR3 spans 14 amino acids. The germline CDR1 and CDR2 sequences are SGHRS and YFSETQ. V shed 4 bases and J shed 0 bases, with 10 bases lying between them. DNA of the CDR3: TGCGCCAGCAGCATGACGGCTTACCAAGAGACCCAGTACTTC. It yields the protein CASSMTAYQETQYF.

Concerning this clone itself: Other nucleotide sequences in the sample specify the same CDR3. The chain has TRBV18 and TRBJ2-2; TRBD1 matches at 7 bases. Germline V gene lookup returns CDR1 KGHSH and CDR2 LQKENI. The CDR3 extends over 16 amino acids. V lost 3 bases and J lost 0; bases outside the gene matches: 4. For the CDR3, the DNA is TGTGCCAGCTCACCCGGGACAGCGGCGAACACCGGGGAGCTGTTTTTT. This codes for CASSPGTAANTGELFF.

The V call is TRBV5-1, the J call TRBJ2-1; D is undetermined. V lost 0 bases to trimming and J lost 9 bases, with 7 bases between them. There are 12 residues in the CDR3. The germline gives CDR1 SGHRS, CDR2 YFSETQ. CDR3 residues: CASSLEVGEQFF. The CDR3 nucleotides are TGCGCCAGCAGCTTGGAGGTGGGTGAGCAGTTCTTC.

The chain links TRBV2 to TRBJ1-3; TRBD1 agrees at 8 bases. Germline trimming cut 2 bases from V and 0 bases from J; bases unmatched to any gene: 6. From germline, CDR1 is SNHLY and CDR2 FYNNEI. This CDR3 is built from 17 residues. The CDR3 loop is CASSEKGRGPSGNTIYF. For the CDR3, the DNA is TGTGCCAGCAGTGAAAAGGGCAGGGGGCCCTCTGGAAACACCATATATTTT.

For this clone: Additional DNA sequences in this sample encode the identical CDR3. CDR3 amino acids: CSVRTGDETQYF. The CDR3 nucleotides are TGCAGCGTAAGGACAGGGGACGAGACCCAGTACTTC. The chain links TRBV29-1 to TRBJ2-5, with 9 bases identical to TRBD1. V trimming: 6 bases; J trimming: 5 bases; junction bases outside the gene matches: 4. Germline V CDR1 and CDR2: SQVTM, ANQGSEA. The CDR3 runs 12 residues.

This sequence joins TRBV7-2 and TRBJ1-2; D is unclear. The germline CDR1 and CDR2 sequences are SGHTA and FQGNSA. The length of the CDR3 is 13 residues. The ends were cut back, 2 bases at V and 4 bases at J, with 8 bases in the middle. The CDR3 coding sequence is TGTGCCAGCAGCTTACTAGGGCTCTATGGCTACACCTTC. Its protein product is CASSLLGLYGYTF.

The chain joins TRBV18 to TRBJ2-2, with D perhaps matching TRBD1 (5 bases). Germline CDR1 reads KGHSH; CDR2 reads LQKENI. The length of the CDR3 is 15 residues. Between the trimmed V and J ends, which lost 6 bases and 0 bases, there was a span of 11 bases. The CDR3, as DNA: TGTGCCAGCTCGCTCGGACAAGCGAACACCGGGGAGCTGTTTTTT. It codes for CASSLGQANTGELFF.

The genes are TRBV2 and TRBJ1-5, with D uncertain. This CDR3 region has 8 residues. The germline V and J ends were trimmed by 8 bases and 15 bases, with 8 bases remaining between them. Germline V gene data show CDR1 as SNHLY and CDR2 as FYNNEI. The DNA of the CDR3 is TGTGCCAGCCTTCCTAGGCATTTT. This gives the protein CASLPRHF.

This clone has only one observation. The V gene is TRBV5-6, the J gene TRBJ2-7; TRBD1 matches at 12 bases. CDR1 is SGHDT, CDR2 YYEEEE, per germline. Trimming at V came to 4 bases and at J to 4 bases, leaving 3 bases not matched to a gene. The length of the CDR3 is 14 residues. DNA for the CDR3: TGTGCCAGCAGCAAGGGACAGGGGGCTTACGAGCAGTACTTC. Protein sequence: CASSKGQGAYEQYF. The full variable domain, rest sourced from reference TRBV5-6 and TRBJ2-7, is DAGVTQSPTHLIKTRGQQVTLRCSPKSGHDTVSWYQQALGQGPQFIFQYYEEEERQRGNFPDRFSGHQFPNYSSELNVNALLLGDSALYLCASSKGQGAYEQYFGPGTRLTVT.

This chain uses TRBV28 with TRBJ2-7; D is unclear. V was shortened by 4 bases and J by 7 bases, with 20 bases between the two germline ends. The CDR3 contains 15 residues. Germline-derived CDR1 and CDR2 are MDHEN and SYDVKM. In DNA form, the CDR3 reads TGTGCCAGCAGTTACCTAACCTCGAAGTTTGAAGAGCAGTACTTC. Translating it yields CASSYLTSKFEEQYF.

The sample holds one count of this clone. The chain is built from TRBV9 and TRBJ1-2; tentative D call: TRBD1 (5 bases). CDR1 is SGDLS and CDR2 is YYNGEE in the germline V gene. The CDR3 is 13 amino acids. The V end was cut by 4 bases, the J end by 7 bases, with 14 bases between. CDR3 region: CASSPQMGTGYTF. The CDR3 coding sequence is TGTGCCAGCAGCCCACAAATGGGGACTGGCTACACCTTC. Complete variable domain (other parts from reference TRBV9 and TRBJ1-2): DSGVTQTPKHLITATGQRVTLRCSPRSGDLSVYWYQQSLDQGLQFLIQYYNGEERAKGNILERFSAQQFPDLHSELNLSSLELGDSALYFCASSPQMGTGYTFGSGTRLTVV.